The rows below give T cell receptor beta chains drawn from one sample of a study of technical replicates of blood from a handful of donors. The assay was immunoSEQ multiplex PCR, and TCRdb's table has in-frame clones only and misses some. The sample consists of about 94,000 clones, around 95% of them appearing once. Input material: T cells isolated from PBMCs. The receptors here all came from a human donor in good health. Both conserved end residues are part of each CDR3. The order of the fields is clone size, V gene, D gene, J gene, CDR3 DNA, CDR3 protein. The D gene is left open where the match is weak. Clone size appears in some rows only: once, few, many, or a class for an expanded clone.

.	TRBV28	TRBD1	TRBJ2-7	TGTGCCAGCAGTTCGGGACAGGGGGCCGGGGGGTACTTC	CASSSGQGAGGYF
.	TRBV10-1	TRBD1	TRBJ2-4	TGCGCCAGCAGTGAGTCGGTAGGGACAGGGAGGAACATTCAGTACTTC	CASSESVGTGRNIQYF
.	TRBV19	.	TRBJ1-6	TGTGCCAGTAGTAGTCGGGAGTCTCATAATTCACCCCTCCACTTT	CASSSRESHNSPLHF
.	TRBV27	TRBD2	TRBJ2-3	TGTGCCAGCAGTTTATCACTAGCGGGTGGGGCAGATACGCAGTATTTT	CASSLSLAGGADTQYF
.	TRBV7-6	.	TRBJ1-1	TGTGCCAGCAGCTTAACCGGGGGGCATATGAACACTGAAGCTTTCTTT	CASSLTGGHMNTEAFF
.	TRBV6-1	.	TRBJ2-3	TGTGCCAGCAGTAGATCCTTCGGGGGCACAGATACGCAGTATTTT	CASSRSFGGTDTQYF
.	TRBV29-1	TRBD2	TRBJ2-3	TGCAGCGTTGAAGATGGAAGGGCTAGCGGGATCACAGATACGCAGTATTTT	CSVEDGRASGITDTQYF
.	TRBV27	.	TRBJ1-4	TGTGCCAGCAGCATTACGGTAGCAACTAATGAAAAACTGTTTTTT	CASSITVATNEKLFF
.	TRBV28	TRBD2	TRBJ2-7	TGTGCCAGCAGTTCCGGGCTCGCCGGGACTAGCGGATACTACGAGCAGTACTTC	CASSSGLAGTSGYYEQYF
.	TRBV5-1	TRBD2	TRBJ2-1	TGCGCCAGCAGCTTGGTCACGGGGGGGGATGAGCAGTTCTTC	CASSLVTGGDEQFF
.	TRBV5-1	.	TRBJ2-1	TGCGCCAGCAGCCCGCAGGGGAACCGATACAATGAGCAGTTCTTC	CASSPQGNRYNEQFF
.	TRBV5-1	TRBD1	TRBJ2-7	TGCGCCAGCAGCTCCGGGACAGGGGGGAGCTACGAGCAGTACTTC	CASSSGTGGSYEQYF
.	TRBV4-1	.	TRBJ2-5	TGCGCCAGCAGTTCAGGGGAAGAGACCCAGTACTTC	CASSSGEETQYF
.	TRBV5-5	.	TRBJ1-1	TGTGCCAGCAGCACTCAGGGTGCTGCTTTCTTT	CASSTQGAAFF
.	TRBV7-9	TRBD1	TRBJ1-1	TGTGCCAGCAGCTTAGTCCTCAGGGGGTATTTTGAAGCTTTCTTT	CASSLVLRGYFEAFF
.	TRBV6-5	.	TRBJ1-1	TGTGCCAGCAGTTACTGGGGGGGTCAGAACACTGAAGCTTTCTTT	CASSYWGGQNTEAFF
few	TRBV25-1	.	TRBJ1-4	TGTGCCAGCAGGGGCAGGGGTGGTGAAAAACTGTTTTTT	CASRGRGGEKLFF
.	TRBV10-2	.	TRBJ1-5	TGCGCCAGCACTGGGGCAGGGTACAATCAGCCCCAGCATTTT	CASTGAGYNQPQHF
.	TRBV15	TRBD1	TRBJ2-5	TGTGCCACCAGCAGAGGGGCAGACAGGGGAGAAGAGACCCAGTACTTC	CATSRGADRGEETQYF
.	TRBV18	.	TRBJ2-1	TGTGCCAGCTCACCCCAGGGAGGAGATGAGCAGTTCTTC	CASSPQGGDEQFF
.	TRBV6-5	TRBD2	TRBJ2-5	TGTGCCAGCAGTTACAACACGGGGGGAGAGACCCAGTACTTC	CASSYNTGGETQYF
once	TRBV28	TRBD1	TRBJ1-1	TGTGCCAGCAGTTTCCTATTCACGGAAACAGGGGCTAGAAGTGGATTGACTGAAGCTTTCTTT	CASSFLFTETGARSGLTEAFF
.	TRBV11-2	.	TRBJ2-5	TGTGCCAGCAGCAACGTAAGGGGCCAAGAGACCCAGTACTTC	CASSNVRGQETQYF
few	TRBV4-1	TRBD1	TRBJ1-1	TGCGCCAGCAGCGGACAAATGGGACAGGGGGACACTGAAGCTTTCTTT	CASSGQMGQGDTEAFF
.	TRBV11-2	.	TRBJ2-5	TGTGCCAGCAGCTTAGTGGAGGAGACCCAGTACTTC	CASSLVEETQYF
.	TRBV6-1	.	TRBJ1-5	TGTGCCAGCCCCAGGGGTGAACAGCCCCAGCATTTT	CASPRGEQPQHF
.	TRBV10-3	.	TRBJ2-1	TGTGCCATTAGAGGAGCAGGGAACGATGAGCAGTTCTTC	CAIRGAGNDEQFF
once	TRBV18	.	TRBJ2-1	TGTGCCAGCTCACCGCCGGGGTTGAGGGAAAATGAGCAGTTCTTC	CASSPPGLRENEQFF
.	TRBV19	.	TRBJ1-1	TGTGCCAGTAGCTCTAGTACGAACACTGAAGCTTTCTTT	CASSSSTNTEAFF
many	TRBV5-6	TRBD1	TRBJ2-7	TGTGCCAGCAGCCCGACAGGGTCCTACGAGCAGTACTTC	CASSPTGSYEQYF
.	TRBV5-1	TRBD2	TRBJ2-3	TGCGCCAGCAGCTTGAGCGGGGGGTTCTACACAGATACGCAGTATTTT	CASSLSGGFYTDTQYF
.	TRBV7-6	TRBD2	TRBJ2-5	TGTGCCGCGGGGTCTAGCGGGAGCCGGGAGACCCAGTACTTC	CAAGSSGSRETQYF
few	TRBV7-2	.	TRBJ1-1	TGTGCCAGCAGTTACAGGGTAGCCCCGTTCTTT	CASSYRVAPFF
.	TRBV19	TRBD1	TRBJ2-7	TGTGCCAGTAGTATAAGCCCTTCCGGGACAGAGAAGCAGTACTTC	CASSISPSGTEKQYF
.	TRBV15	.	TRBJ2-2	TGTGCCACCAGCTCTAAGCCGGGACTCGGGGAGCTGTTTTTT	CATSSKPGLGELFF
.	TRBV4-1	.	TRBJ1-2	TGCGCCAGCAGCCCTGCCCCGAACAGGGACGGTTTCGGCTACACCTTC	CASSPAPNRDGFGYTF
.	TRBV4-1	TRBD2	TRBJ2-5	TGCGCCAGCAGCCCCGGGCTAGCGGGTATCCAGACCCAGTACTTC	CASSPGLAGIQTQYF
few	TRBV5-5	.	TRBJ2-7	TGTGCCAGCAGCCAGGGGACATCCTACGAGCAGTACTTC	CASSQGTSYEQYF
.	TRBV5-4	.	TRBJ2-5	TGTGCCAGCAGCCCAAACCAAGAGACCCAGTACTTC	CASSPNQETQYF
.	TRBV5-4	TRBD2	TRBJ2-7	TGTGCCAGCAGCGCCTCCGGGAGGTCGGGAGCAGCGTACGAGCAGTACTTC	CASSASGRSGAAYEQYF
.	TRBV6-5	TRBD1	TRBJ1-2	TGTGCCAGCAGTAAAGGGGGCGTTGGTGGCTACACCTTC	CASSKGGVGGYTF
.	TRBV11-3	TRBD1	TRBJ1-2	TGTGCCAGCAGCCATTCCCCGGGACAGGGGGTAAAGGGCTACACCTTC	CASSHSPGQGVKGYTF
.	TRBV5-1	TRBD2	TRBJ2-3	TGCGCCAGCAGCCTGATCGAGCGGGACTCCACAGATACGCAGTATTTT	CASSLIERDSTDTQYF
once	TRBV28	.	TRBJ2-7	TGTGCCAGCAGTTTCAGTCTAGCTTTAAAATACGAGCAGTACTTC	CASSFSLALKYEQYF
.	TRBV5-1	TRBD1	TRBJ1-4	TGCGCCAGCAGCTTGACAGGGGTTGATGAAAAACTGTTTTTT	CASSLTGVDEKLFF
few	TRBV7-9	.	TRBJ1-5	TGTGCCAGCAGCTCGTCCGACGCGGGGGGGCTTCAGCCCCAGCATTTT	CASSSSDAGGLQPQHF
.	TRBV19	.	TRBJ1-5	TGTGCCAGTAGGTTTCAGGGTTTTCATCAGCCCCAGCATTTT	CASRFQGFHQPQHF
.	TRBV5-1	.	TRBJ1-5	TGCGCCAGCAGCTTGGACGGTTCACGGCCCCAGCATTTT	CASSLDGSRPQHF
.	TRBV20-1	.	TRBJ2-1	TGCAGTGCTAGTATCCGGGTTGAGCAGTTCTTC	CSASIRVEQFF
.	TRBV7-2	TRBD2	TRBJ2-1	TGTGCCAGCAGCTTACTAGCGGGAGGGTTCTCCTACAATGAGCAGTTCTTC	CASSLLAGGFSYNEQFF
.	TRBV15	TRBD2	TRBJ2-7	TGTGCCACCAGCAGAGATGTGCGGGAGTTCGACGAGCAGTACTTC	CATSRDVREFDEQYF
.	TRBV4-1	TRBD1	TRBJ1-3	TGCGCCAGCAGCCTTCTCCGACAGGGGCACACCATATATTTT	CASSLLRQGHTIYF
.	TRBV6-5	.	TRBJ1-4	TGTGCCAGCAGGGGAGGAGAGGCTAATGAAAAACTGTTTTTT	CASRGGEANEKLFF
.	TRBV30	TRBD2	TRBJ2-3	TGTGCCTGGAGTGTACTAGCGGGGGGGTCAGATACGCAGTATTTT	CAWSVLAGGSDTQYF
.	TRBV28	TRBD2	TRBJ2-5	TGTGCCAGCAGTTTAAGCGCCGGGAGGGCAGAGACCCAGTACTTC	CASSLSAGRAETQYF
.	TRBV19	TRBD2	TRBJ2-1	TGTGCCAGTCAACACGAAGGACTAGCGGGAGTACATGAGCAGTTCTTC	CASQHEGLAGVHEQFF